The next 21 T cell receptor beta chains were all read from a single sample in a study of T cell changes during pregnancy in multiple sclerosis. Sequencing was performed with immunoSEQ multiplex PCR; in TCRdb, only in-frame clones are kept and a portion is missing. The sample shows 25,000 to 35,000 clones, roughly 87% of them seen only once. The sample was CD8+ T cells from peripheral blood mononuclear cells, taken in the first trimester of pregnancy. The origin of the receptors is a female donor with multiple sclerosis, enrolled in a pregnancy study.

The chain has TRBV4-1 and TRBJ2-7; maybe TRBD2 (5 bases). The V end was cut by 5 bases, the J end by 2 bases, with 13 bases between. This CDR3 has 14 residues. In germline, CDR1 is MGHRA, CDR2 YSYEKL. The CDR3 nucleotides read TGCGCCAGCAGCTTGCAGGACGGGGCCTACGAGCAGTACTTC. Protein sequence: CASSLQDGAYEQYF.

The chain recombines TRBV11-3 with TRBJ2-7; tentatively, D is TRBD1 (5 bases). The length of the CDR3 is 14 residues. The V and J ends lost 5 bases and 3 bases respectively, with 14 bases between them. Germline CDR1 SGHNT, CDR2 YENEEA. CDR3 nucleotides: TGTGCCAGCAGCGAAGGGGCGGACCACTACGAGCAGTACTTC. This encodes CASSEGADHYEQYF. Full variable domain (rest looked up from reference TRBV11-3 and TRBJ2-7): EAGVVQSPRYKIIEKKQPVAFWCNPISGHNTLYWYLQNLGQGPELLIRYENEEAVDDSQLPKDRFSAERLKGVDSTLKIQPAELGDSAVYLCASSEGADHYEQYFGPGTRLTVT.

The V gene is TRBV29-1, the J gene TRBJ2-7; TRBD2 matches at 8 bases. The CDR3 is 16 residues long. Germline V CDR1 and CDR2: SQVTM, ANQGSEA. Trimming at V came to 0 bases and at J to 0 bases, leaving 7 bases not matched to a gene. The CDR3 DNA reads TGCAGCGTTGAAGATCCTTGGCGGGAGGACTCCTACGAGCAGTACTTC. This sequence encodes CSVEDPWREDSYEQYF.

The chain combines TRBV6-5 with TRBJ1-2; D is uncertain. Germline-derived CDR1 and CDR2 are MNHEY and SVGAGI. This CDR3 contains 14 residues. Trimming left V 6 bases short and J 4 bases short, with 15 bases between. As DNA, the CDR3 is TGTGCCAGCAGCTATCGTACGGGAGGCTATGGCTACACCTTC. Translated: CASSYRTGGYGYTF.

CDR3 region: CASTTQGYDTQYF. The DNA of the CDR3 is TGTGCCAGCACCACTCAGGGATACGATACGCAGTATTTT. The chain uses TRBV5-6 and TRBJ2-3; TRBD1 might be the D (5 bases). Germline V gene lookup returns CDR1 SGHDT and CDR2 YYEEEE. The CDR3 has 13 amino acids. Trimming took off 6 bases at V and 6 bases at J, with 14 bases between the two ends.

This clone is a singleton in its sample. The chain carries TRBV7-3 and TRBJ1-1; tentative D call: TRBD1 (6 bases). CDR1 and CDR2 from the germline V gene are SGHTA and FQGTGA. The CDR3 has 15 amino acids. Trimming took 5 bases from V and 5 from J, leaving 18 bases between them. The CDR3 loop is CASSRTPGRGTEAFF. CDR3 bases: TGTGCCAGCAGCCGCACCCCCGGCAGGGGAACTGAAGCTTTCTTT.

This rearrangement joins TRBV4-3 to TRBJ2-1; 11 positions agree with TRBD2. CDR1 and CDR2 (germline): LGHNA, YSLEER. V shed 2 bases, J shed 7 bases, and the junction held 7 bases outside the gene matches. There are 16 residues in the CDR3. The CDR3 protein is CASSQTLAGEGNEQFF. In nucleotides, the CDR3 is TGCGCCAGCAGCCAAACACTAGCGGGAGAAGGAAATGAGCAGTTCTTC.

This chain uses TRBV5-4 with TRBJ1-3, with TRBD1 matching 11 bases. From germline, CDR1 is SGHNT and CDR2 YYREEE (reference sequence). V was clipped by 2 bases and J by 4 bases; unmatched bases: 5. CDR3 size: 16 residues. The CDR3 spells CASSFSDRGPGNTIYF. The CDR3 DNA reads TGTGCCAGCAGCTTTTCGGACAGGGGGCCAGGAAACACCATATATTTT.

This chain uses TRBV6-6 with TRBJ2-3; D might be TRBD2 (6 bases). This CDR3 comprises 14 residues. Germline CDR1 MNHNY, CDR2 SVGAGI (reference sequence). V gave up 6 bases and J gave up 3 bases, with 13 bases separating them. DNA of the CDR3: TGTGCCAGCAGCTGGCGGGAACTGACAGATACGCAGTATTTT. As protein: CASSWRELTDTQYF.

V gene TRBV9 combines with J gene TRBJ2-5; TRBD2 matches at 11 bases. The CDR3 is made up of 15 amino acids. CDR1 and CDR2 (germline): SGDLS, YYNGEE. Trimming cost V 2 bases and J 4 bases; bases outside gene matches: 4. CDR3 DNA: TGTGCCAGCAGCGTTCTAGCGGGAGGAAGAGAGACCCAGTACTTC. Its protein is CASSVLAGGRETQYF.

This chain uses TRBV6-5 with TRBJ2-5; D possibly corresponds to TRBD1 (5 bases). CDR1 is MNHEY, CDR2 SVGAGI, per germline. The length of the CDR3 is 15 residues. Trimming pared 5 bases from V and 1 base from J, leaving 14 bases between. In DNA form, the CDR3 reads TGTGCCAGCAGTCCCATTGACAGATTCCAAGAGACCCAGTACTTC. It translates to CASSPIDRFQETQYF.

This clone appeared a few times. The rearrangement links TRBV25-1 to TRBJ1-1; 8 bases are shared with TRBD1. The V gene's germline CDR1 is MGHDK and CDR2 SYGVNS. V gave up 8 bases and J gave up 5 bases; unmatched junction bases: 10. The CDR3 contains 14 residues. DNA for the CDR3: TGTGCCAGCTCCTCAGACAGGGGACCAACTGAAGCTTTCTTT. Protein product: CASSSDRGPTEAFF.

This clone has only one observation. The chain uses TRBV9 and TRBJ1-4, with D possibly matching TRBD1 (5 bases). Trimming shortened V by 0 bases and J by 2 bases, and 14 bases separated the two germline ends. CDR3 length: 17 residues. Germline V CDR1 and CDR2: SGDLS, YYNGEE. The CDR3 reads CASSVASGGATNEKLFF. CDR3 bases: TGTGCCAGCAGCGTAGCATCAGGCGGGGCGACTAATGAAAAACTGTTTTTT.

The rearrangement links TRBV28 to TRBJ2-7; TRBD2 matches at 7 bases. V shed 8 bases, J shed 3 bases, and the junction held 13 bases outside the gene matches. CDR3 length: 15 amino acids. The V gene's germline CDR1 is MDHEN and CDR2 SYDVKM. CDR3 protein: CASEDLAGDNYEQYF. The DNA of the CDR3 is TGTGCCAGCGAAGATTTGGCGGGAGACAACTACGAGCAGTACTTC.

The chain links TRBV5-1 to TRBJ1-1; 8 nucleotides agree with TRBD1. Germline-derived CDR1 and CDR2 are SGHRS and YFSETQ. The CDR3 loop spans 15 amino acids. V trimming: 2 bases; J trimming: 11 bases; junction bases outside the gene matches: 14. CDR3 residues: CASSFRGRIRDAAFF. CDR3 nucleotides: TGCGCCAGCAGCTTCAGGGGGCGAATAAGAGACGCGGCTTTCTTT.

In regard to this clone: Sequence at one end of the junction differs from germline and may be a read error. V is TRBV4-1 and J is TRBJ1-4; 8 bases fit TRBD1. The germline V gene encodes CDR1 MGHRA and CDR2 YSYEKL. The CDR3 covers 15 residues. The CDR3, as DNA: TGCGCCAGCAGCCGACGCGAACAGGGGGGGGAAAGACTGTTTTTT. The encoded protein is CASSRREQGGERLFF.

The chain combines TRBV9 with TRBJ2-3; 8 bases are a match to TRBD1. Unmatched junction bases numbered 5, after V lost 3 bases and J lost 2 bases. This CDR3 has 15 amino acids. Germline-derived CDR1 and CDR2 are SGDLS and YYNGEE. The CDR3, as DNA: TGTGCCAGCAGCGACCAGGGGGCAGCCACAGATACGCAGTATTTT. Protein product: CASSDQGAATDTQYF.

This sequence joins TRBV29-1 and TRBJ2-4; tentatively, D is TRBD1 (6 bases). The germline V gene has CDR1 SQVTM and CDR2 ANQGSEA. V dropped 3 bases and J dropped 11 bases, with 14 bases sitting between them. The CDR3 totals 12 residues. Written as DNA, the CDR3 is TGCAGCGTTGAGGAAAGACAGGACCTTCAGTACTTC. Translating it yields CSVEERQDLQYF.

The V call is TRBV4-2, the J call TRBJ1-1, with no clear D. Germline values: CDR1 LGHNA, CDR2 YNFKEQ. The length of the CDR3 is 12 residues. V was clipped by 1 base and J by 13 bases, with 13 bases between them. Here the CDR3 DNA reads TGTGCCAGCAGCCAAGTTGGGAGCCGTGTTTTCTTT. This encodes CASSQVGSRVFF.

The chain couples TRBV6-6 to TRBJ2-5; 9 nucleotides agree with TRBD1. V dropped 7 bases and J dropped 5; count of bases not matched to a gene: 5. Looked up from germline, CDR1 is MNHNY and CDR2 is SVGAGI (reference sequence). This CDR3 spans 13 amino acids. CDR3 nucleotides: TGTGCCAGCATCATACAGGGGGCGGAGACCCAGTACTTC. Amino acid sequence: CASIIQGAETQYF.

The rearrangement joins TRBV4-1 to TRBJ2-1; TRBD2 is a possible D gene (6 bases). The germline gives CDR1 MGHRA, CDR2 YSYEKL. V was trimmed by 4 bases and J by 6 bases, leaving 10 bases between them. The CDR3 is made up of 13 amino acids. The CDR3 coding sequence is TGCGCCAGCAGCCGGAGGGTACCCAATGAGCAGTTCTTC. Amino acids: CASSRRVPNEQFF.